This TCR beta chain was captured in a study of CD8 T cells in Susac syndrome. As for the study in general: Among the Susac syndrome patients sequenced, five or six had active disease and fewer than 10 were in remission. At the time their blood was drawn, patients with Susac syndrome were either therapy-naive, on corticosteroids (with some of them also receiving intravenous immunoglobulin), or on intravenous immunoglobulin alone.

V shed 6 bases, J shed 7 bases, and the junction held 8 bases outside the gene matches. This CDR3 is built from 15 residues. Germline CDR1 reads MNHEY; CDR2 reads SVGEGT. Reverse transcription used about 0.45 to 1 ug RNA and random hexamers. The immunoSEQ assay covered 54 Vbeta and 13 Jbeta segments for CDR3. TCRdb redid the calling of the immunoSEQ multiplex PCR reads with MiXCR, one entry per CDR3 protein. The data hold about 150,000 distinct CDR3 sequences, with 90% to 97% observed a single time. Negative isolation was applied to CD8+ and CD4+ T cells, and FACS enrichment was applied to TEMRA cells.

The specimen sequenced was CD4+ T cells from PBMCs. This receptor was obtained from a human donor with Susac syndrome. V gene TRBV6-2 or TRBV6-3 combines with J gene TRBJ2-1; 11 bases are a match to TRBD2. CDR3 sequence (DNA): TGTGCCAGCAGCCGAACGACTAGCGGGGTAAATGAGCAGTTCTTC. As protein: CASSRTTSGVNEQFF.